This T cell receptor (beta chain) was recorded in a study of human T cells and chemical hapten exposure. Whole-study context: For the roughly 23-week duration of the study, patients were given weekly doses of diphenylcyclopropenone on the scalp. Chiefly women, the patients showed alopecia areata, totalis or universalis.

TCRdb redid the calling of the RACE reads with MiXCR, one entry per CDR3 protein. This sample has under 110,000 distinct CDR3 sequences; 12% occur once, and the top ten carry about 1.6%. CDR1 SEHNR and CDR2 FQNEAQ come from the germline V gene (reference sequence). Trimming took 3 bases from V and 4 from J, leaving 10 bases between them. The CDR3 totals 14 residues. The time point here: pre-sensitization, week 0. This sample's treatment: therapeutic diphenylcyclopropenone sensitization with weekly scalp DPC. This clonotype originated in a woman aged 45 to 65 with alopecia areata. Some clones in this sample may be carry-over from other donors' samples. Sequenced here: whole blood, sampled in connection with sensitization to the hapten diphenylcyclopropenone (DPC). V and J are TRBV7-9 and TRBJ2-1; D is ambiguous. As DNA, the CDR3 is TGTGCCAGCAGCTTTACCTTAGAGTACAATGAGCAGTTCTTC. This gives the protein CASSFTLEYNEQFF.